Sequencing of this TCR beta chain was carried out in a study of shared clonotypes between healthy human individuals. Whole-study context: Each donor had three CD4 naive, three CD4 memory, two CD8 naive and one CD8 memory plate. Notes on the study in general: The study generally estimated greater richness for naive than memory subsets. Sequencing depth was expected to influence donor clonotype sharing.

Terminally differentiated effector memory CD45RA+ cells were excluded from the naive CD8 cells, which were CD45RO-negative and positively selected for CCR7. Within Nashville, Tennessee resided all donors, each a Caucasian adult. TCRdb keeps only in-frame clones here, not all; method: immunoSEQ multiplex PCR. The sample includes fewer than 800,000 clones, under 95% of them seen just once. Trimming cost V 0 bases and J 6 bases, with 15 bases left between them. Germline CDR1 and CDR2: SGDLS and YYNGEE. This CDR3 has 16 residues. In the case of this clone: The antigen is not known.

The V and J genes are TRBV9 and TRBJ2-2; no reliable D call. The TCR sequence derives from a young man in good health. The source material was naive CD8+ T cells sorted from blood. CDR3 DNA: TGTGCCAGCAGCGTAGGGACCGACCGAAGCGCCGGGGAGCTGTTTTTT. It encodes CASSVGTDRSAGELFF.